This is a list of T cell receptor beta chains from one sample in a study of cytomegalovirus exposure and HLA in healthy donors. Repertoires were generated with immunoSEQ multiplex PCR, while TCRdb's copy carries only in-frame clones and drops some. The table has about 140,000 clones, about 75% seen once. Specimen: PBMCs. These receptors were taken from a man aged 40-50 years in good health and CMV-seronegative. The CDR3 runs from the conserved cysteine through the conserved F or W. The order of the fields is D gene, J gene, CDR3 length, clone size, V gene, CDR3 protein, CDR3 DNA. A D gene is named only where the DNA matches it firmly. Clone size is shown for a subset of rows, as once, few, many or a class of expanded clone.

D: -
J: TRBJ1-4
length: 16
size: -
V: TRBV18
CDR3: CASSRTVSATNEKLFF
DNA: TGTGCCAGCTCAAGGACAGTTTCCGCAACTAATGAAAAACTGTTTTTT

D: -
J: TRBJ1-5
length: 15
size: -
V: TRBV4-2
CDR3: CASSQISGGLQPQHF
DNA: TGTGCCAGCAGCCAAATATCGGGGGGGCTCCAGCCCCAGCATTTT

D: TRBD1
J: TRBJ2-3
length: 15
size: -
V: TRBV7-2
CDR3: CASSWGQGRTDTQYF
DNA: TGTGCCAGCAGCTGGGGACAGGGGAGGACAGATACGCAGTATTTT

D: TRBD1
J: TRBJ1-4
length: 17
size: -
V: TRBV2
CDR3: CASSRTRQGAFNEKLFF
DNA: TGTGCCAGCAGTAGAACCAGGCAGGGGGCTTTTAATGAAAAACTGTTTTTT

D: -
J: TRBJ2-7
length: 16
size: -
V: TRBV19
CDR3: CASSITAGPPTYEQYF
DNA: TGTGCCAGTAGTATAACGGCAGGGCCCCCCACCTACGAGCAGTACTTC

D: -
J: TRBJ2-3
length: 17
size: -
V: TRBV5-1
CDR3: CASSLLPGNPRTDTQYF
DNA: TGCGCCAGCAGCTTGCTCCCTGGCAACCCCCGCACAGATACGCAGTATTTT

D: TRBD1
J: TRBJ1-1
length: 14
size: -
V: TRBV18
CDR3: CASSAGTANTEAFF
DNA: TGTGCCAGCTCAGCCGGGACAGCTAACACTGAAGCTTTCTTT

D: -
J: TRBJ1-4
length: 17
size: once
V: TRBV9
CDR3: CASRADQRRKPSEKLFF
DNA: TGTGCCAGCAGGGCTGACCAAAGGCGGAAGCCCAGTGAAAAACTGTTTTTT

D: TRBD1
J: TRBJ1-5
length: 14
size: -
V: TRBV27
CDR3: CASSTGTGNQPQHF
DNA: TGTGCCAGCAGCACCGGGACAGGGAATCAGCCCCAGCATTTT

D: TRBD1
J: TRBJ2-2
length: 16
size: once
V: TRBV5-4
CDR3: CASSFGAGGGSGELFF
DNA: TGTGCCAGCAGCTTTGGTGCAGGGGGCGGTTCCGGGGAGCTGTTTTTT

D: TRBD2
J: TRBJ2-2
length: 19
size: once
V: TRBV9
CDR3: CASSASVGGVIEVTGELFF
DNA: TGTGCCAGCAGCGCTTCCGTCGGGGGGGTAATCGAGGTCACCGGGGAGCTGTTTTTT

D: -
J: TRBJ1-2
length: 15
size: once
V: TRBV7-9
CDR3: CASSLVGGVAYGYTF
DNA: TGTGCCAGCAGCTTAGTGGGGGGTGTAGCCTATGGCTACACCTTC

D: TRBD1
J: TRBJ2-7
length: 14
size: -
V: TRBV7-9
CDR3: CASSWDRSSYEQYF
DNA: TGTGCCAGCAGCTGGGACAGGAGCTCCTACGAGCAGTACTTC

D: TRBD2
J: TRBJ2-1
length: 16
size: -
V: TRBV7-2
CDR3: CASSLAITGGQNEQFF
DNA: TGTGCCAGCAGCTTAGCGATAACGGGGGGGCAAAATGAGCAGTTCTTC

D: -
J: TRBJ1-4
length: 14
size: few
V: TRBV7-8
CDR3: CASSFGPGVGKLFF
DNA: TGTGCCAGCAGCTTTGGCCCGGGGGTGGGAAAACTGTTTTTT

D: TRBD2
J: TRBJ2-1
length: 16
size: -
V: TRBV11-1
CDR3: CASSFGVAGGPGEQFF
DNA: TGTGCCAGCAGCTTTGGTGTAGCGGGGGGGCCGGGGGAGCAGTTCTTC

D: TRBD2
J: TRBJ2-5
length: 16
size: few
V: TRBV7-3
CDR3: CASSLSVAGGQETQYF
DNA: TGTGCCAGCAGCTTAAGTGTAGCGGGGGGGCAAGAGACCCAGTACTTC

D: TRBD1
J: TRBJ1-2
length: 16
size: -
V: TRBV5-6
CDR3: CASSFRTGTDYYGYTF
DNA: TGTGCCAGCAGCTTTCGGACAGGTACGGATTACTATGGCTACACCTTC

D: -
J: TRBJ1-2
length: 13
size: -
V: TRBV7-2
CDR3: CASSLNAGDGYTF
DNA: TGTGCCAGCAGCTTAAACGCAGGGGATGGCTACACCTTC

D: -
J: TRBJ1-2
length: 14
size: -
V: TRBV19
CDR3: CASSPPGGWYGYTF
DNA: TGTGCCAGTAGTCCCCCGGGGGGTTGGTATGGCTACACCTTC

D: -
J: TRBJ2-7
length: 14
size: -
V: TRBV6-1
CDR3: CASSLDSFSYEQYF
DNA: TGTGCCAGCAGCCTGGACAGTTTCTCTTACGAGCAGTACTTC

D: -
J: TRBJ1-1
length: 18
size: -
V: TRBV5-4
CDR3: CASSLALGGVRLNTEAFF
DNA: TGTGCCAGCAGCTTGGCCCTGGGGGGTGTCCGCCTGAACACTGAAGCTTTCTTT

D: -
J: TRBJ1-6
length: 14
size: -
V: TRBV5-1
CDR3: CASSLVTDTSPLHF
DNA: TGCGCCAGCAGCTTGGTCACAGACACTTCACCCCTCCACTTT

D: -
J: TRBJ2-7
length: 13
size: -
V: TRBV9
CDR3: CASSVEGAYEQYF
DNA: TGTGCCAGCAGCGTAGAGGGGGCCTACGAGCAGTACTTC

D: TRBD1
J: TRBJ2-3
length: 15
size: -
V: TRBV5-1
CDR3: CASSPRDRLTDTQYF
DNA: TGCGCCAGCAGCCCCCGGGACAGGTTGACAGATACGCAGTATTTT

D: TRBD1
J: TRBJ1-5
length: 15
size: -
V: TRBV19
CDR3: CASSMTGYSNQPQHF
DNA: TGTGCCAGTAGTATGACAGGGTATAGCAATCAGCCCCAGCATTTT

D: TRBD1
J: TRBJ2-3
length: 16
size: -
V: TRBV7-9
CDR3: CASSAPTGEETDTQYF
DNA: TGTGCCAGCAGCGCCCCGACAGGGGAAGAGACAGATACGCAGTATTTT

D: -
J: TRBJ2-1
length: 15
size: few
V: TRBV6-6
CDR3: CASSMGLNPYNEQFF
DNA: TGTGCCAGCAGTATGGGACTCAACCCCTACAATGAGCAGTTCTTC

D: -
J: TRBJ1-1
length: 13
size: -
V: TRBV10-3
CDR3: CAITIGQYTEAFF
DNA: TGTGCCATCACTATAGGACAGTACACTGAAGCTTTCTTT

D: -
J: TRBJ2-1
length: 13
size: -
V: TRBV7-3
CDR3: CASSLTSSGEQFF
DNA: TGTGCCAGCAGCTTAACAAGTTCGGGTGAGCAGTTCTTC

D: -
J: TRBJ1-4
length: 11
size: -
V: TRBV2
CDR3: CASTGREKLFF
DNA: TGTGCCAGCACAGGGAGGGAAAAACTGTTTTTT

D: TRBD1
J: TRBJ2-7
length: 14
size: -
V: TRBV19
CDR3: CASSQPGQGSEQYF
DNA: TGTGCCAGTAGCCAACCGGGACAGGGTTCCGAGCAGTACTTC

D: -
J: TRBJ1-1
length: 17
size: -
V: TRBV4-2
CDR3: CASSQYRTTEMNTEAFF
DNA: TGTGCCAGCAGCCAATACCGGACGACAGAGATGAACACTGAAGCTTTCTTT

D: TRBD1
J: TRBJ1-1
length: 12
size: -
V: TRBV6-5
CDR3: CASSHRGQRTFF
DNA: TGTGCCAGCAGTCACCGGGGACAGAGGACTTTCTTT

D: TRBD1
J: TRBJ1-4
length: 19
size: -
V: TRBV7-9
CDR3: CASSSKAWDRLDLNEKLFF
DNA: TGTGCCAGCAGCTCAAAAGCTTGGGACAGACTAGATTTGAATGAAAAACTGTTTTTT

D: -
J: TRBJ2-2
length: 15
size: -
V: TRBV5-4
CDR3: CASSARTGNTGELFF
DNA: TGTGCCAGCAGCGCGAGAACGGGGAACACCGGGGAGCTGTTTTTT

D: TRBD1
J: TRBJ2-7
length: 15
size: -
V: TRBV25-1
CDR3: CASSDPGQGLYEQYF
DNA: TGTGCCAGCAGTGACCCGGGACAGGGCCTCTACGAGCAGTACTTC

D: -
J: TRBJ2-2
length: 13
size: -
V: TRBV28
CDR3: CASSSANTGELFF
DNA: TGTGCCAGCAGTTCCGCGAACACCGGGGAGCTGTTTTTT

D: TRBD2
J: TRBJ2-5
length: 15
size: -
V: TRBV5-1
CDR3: CASSLVAGGPKTQYF
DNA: TGCGCCAGCAGCTTGGTGGCGGGGGGGCCTAAGACCCAGTACTTC

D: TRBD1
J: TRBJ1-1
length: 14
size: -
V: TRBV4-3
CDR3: CASSQTGGFTEAFF
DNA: TGCGCCAGCAGCCAAACAGGGGGGTTTACTGAAGCTTTCTTT

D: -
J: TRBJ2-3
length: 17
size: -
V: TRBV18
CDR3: CASSPQRGAENTDTQYF
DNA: TGTGCCAGCTCACCACAGCGTGGGGCGGAAAACACAGATACGCAGTATTTT

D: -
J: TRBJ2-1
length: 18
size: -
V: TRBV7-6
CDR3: CASSLEPLGTLSYNEQFF
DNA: TGTGCCAGCAGCTTAGAGCCTCTGGGCACCCTCTCCTACAATGAGCAGTTCTTC

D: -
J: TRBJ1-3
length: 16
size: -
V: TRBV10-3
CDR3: CAISAGFLNSGNTIYF
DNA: TGTGCCATCAGTGCAGGATTCCTTAACTCTGGAAACACCATATATTTT

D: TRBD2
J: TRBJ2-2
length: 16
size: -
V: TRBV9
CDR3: CASSLRLAANTGELFF
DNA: TGTGCCAGCAGCCTCAGACTAGCGGCGAACACCGGGGAGCTGTTTTTT

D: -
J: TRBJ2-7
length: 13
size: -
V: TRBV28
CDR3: CASSPPYGAEQYF
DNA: TGTGCCAGCAGTCCCCCCTATGGGGCCGAGCAGTACTTC

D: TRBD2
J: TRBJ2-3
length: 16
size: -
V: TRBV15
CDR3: CATRAGGGYSTDTQYF
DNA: TGTGCCACCAGGGCGGGGGGGGGATATAGCACAGATACGCAGTATTTT

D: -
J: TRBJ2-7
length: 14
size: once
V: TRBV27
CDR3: CASSYREGSYEQYF
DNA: TGTGCCAGCAGTTACAGGGAGGGGTCCTACGAGCAGTACTTC

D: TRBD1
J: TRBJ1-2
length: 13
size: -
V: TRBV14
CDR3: CASSQRGQGGYTF
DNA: TGTGCCAGCAGCCAACGCGGACAGGGAGGCTACACCTTC

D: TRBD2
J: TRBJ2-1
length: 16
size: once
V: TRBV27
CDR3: CASSKAGLAIYNEQFF
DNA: TGTGCCAGCAGTAAGGCCGGACTAGCTATATACAATGAGCAGTTCTTC

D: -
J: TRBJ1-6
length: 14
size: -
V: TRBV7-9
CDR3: CASSLGIGNSPLHF
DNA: TGTGCCAGCAGCTTAGGTATCGGTAATTCACCCCTCCACTTT

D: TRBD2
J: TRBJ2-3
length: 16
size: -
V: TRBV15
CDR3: CATSRSGGRGADTQYF
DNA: TGTGCCACCAGCAGATCGGGCGGGCGGGGGGCAGATACGCAGTATTTT

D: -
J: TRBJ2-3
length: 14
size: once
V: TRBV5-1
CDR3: CASSFGGFTDTQYF
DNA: TGCGCCAGCAGCTTTGGAGGATTCACAGATACGCAGTATTTT